Described below is a single TCR beta chain sequence and its context. Antigen unknown. These data come from a study of T cell responses to AZD1222 COVID-19 vaccine. Overall study results and limits: Recipients of AZD1222 seropositive at baseline numbered only 6 or 7.

Per germline, CDR1 SGHTA and CDR2 FQGTGA. This CDR3 region has 16 residues. Between the trimmed V and J ends, which lost 5 bases and 3 bases, there was a span of 14 bases. The table came from immunoSEQ multiplex PCR; TCRdb's copy has only in-frame clones and leaves some out. The table shows under 200,000 clones, with about 88% occurring only once. Pooled samples include second doses given at about 4 or 12 weeks. The clonotype originates from an adult who received the AZD1222 COVID-19 vaccine. The specimen was peripheral blood, collected 28 days after the second AZD1222 dose. The V call is TRBV7-3, the J call TRBJ2-6; D gene uncertain. In nucleotides, the CDR3 is TGTGCCAGCAGCACTCCATCTTTGGGTGGGGCCAACGTCCTGACTTTC. The encoded protein is CASSTPSLGGANVLTF.